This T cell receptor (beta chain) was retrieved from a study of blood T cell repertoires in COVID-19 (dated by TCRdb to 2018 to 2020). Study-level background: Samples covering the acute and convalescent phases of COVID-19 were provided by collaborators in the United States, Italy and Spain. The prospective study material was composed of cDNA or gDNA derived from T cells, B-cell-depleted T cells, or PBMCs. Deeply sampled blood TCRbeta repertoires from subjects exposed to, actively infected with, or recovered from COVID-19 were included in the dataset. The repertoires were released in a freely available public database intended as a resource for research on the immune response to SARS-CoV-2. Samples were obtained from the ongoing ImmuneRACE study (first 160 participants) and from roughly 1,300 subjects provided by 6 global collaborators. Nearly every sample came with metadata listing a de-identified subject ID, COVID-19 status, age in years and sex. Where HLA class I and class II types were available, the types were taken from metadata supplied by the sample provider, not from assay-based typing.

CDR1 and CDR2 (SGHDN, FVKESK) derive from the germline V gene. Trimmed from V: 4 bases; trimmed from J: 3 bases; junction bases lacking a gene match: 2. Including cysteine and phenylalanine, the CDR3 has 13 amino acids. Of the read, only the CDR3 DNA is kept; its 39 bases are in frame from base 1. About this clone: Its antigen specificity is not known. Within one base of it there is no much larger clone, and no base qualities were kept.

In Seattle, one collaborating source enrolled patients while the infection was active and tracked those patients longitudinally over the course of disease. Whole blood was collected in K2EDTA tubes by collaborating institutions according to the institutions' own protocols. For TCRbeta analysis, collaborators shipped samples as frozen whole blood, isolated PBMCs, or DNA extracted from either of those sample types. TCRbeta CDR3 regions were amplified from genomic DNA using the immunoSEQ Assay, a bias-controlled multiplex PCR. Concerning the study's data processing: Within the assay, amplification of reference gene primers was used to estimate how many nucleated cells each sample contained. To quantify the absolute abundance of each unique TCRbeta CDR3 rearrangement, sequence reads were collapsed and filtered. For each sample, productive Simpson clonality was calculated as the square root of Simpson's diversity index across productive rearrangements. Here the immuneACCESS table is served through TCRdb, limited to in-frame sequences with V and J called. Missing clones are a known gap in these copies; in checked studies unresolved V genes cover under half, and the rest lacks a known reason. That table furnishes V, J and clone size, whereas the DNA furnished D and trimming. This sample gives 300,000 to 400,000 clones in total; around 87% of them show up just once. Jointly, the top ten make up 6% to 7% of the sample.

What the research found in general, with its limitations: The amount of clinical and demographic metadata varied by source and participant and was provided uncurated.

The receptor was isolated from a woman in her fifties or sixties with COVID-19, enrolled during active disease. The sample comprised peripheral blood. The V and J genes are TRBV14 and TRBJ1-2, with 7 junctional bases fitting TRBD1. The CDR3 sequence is CASSPQGYYGYTF. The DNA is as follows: TGTGCCAGCAGCCCACAGGGGTACTATGGCTACACCTTC.